This TCR beta chain was observed in a study of T-cell memory formation after mild COVID-19. The wider study: Each donor largely had its own TCR clusters.

TCRdb used MiXCR to reprocess the 5' RACE reads, holding one entry per CDR3 protein. The sample consists of roughly 250,000 distinct CDR3 sequences, less than 20% of them appearing once. This clonotype was counted between two and nine times. Its antigen is not identified. Findings and caveats of the study: The authors did not confirm SARS-CoV-2 specificity of second-wave clones peaking day 37. Some responding clones appeared in pre-infection memory, suggesting cross-reactive memory joined. The study found balanced CD4/CD8 in clones contracting day 15 to 85 and a CD4+ lean in later expanders.

This receptor was identified in a man younger than 35 who had mild COVID-19 (a few samples of this study predate the infection). Cell type and time point are not known. Sequenced sample: PBMCs or a T cell subset sorted from them (not recorded which).

CDR3 bases: TGTGCCAGCAGCTTGCGCAGGTTATATGGCTACACCTTC. Translating it yields CASSLRRLYGYTF. The chain employs TRBV5-6 and TRBJ1-2, with D unclear. There are 13 residues in the CDR3. The V end was cut by 1 base, the J end by 5 bases, with 9 bases between. Germline V gives CDR1 SGHDT, CDR2 YYEEEE.